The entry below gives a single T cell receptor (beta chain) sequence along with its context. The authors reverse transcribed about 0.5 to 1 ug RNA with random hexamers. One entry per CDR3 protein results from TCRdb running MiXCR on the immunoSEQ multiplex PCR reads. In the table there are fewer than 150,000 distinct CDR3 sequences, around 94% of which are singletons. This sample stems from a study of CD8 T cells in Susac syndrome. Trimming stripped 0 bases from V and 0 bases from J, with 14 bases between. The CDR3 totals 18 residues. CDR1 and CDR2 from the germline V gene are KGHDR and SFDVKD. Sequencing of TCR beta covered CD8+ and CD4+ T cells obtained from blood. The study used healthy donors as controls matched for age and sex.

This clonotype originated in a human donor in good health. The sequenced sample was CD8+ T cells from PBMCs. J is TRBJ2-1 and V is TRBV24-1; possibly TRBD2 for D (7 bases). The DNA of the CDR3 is TGTGCCACCAGTGATTTGCCGGCTAGGGGGGGCTCCTACAATGAGCAGTTCTTC. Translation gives CATSDLPARGGSYNEQFF.